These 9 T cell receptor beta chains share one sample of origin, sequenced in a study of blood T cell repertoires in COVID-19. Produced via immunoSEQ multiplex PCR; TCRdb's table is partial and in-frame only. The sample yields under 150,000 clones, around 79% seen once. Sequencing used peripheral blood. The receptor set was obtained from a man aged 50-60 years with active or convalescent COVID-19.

The CDR3 sequence: CAISVRASSYNSPLHF. In DNA, the CDR3 is TGTGCCATCAGTGTGCGGGCGAGCTCCTATAATTCACCCCTCCACTTT. The chain uses TRBV10-3 and TRBJ1-6, with D unclear. Germline CDR1 reads ENHRY; CDR2 reads SYGVKD. This CDR3 is built from 16 residues. Trimming pared 4 bases from V and 0 bases from J, leaving 10 bases between.

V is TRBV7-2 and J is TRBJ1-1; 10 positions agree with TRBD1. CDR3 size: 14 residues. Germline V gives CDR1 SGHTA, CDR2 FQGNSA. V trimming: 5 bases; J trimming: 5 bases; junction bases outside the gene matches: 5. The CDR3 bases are TGTGCCAGCAGCCCGGGACAGGGGTTAACTGAAGCTTTCTTT. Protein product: CASSPGQGLTEAFF.

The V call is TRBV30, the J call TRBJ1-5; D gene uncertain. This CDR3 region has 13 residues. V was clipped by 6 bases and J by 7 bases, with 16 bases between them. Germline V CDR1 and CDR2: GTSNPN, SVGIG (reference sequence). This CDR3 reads CACSGGVQQPQHF. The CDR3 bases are TGTGCCTGTTCCGGCGGGGTGCAACAGCCCCAGCATTTT.

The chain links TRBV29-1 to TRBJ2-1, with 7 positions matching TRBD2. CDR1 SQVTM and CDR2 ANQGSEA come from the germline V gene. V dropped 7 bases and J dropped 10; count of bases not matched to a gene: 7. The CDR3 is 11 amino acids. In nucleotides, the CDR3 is TGCAGCGCTGGACTAGACGCGGAGCAGTTCTTC. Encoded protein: CSAGLDAEQFF.

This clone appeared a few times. In nucleotides, the CDR3 is TGTGCCAGCAGCCAAGTAGTAATCTACGAGCAGTACTTC. Its protein is CASSQVVIYEQYF. The chain is built from TRBV7-8 and TRBJ2-7; the D is unclear. The CDR3 spans 13 residues. Germline CDR1 is SGHVS and CDR2 is FQNEAQ. Trimming shortened V by 5 bases and J by 3 bases, and 11 bases separated the two germline ends.

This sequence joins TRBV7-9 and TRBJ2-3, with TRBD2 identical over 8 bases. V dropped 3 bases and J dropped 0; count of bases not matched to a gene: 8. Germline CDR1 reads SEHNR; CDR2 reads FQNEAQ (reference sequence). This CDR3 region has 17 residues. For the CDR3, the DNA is TGTGCCAGCAGCTTCACAGAAGCGGGAGTTAGCACAGATACGCAGTATTTT. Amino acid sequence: CASSFTEAGVSTDTQYF.

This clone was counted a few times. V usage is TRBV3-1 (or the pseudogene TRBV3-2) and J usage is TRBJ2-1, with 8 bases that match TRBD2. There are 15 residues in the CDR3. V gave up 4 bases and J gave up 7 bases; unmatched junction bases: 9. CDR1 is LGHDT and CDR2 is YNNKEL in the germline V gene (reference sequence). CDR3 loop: CASSPLLAGGNEQFF. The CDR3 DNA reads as TGTGCCAGCAGCCCTTTACTGGCGGGAGGAAATGAGCAGTTCTTC.

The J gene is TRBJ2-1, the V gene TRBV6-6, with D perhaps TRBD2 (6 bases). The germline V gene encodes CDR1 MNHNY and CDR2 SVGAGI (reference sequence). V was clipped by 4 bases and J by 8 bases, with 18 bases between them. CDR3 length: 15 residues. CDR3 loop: CASSSSGLNVDEQFF. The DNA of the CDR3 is TGTGCCAGCAGTTCCTCGGGACTCAATGTCGATGAGCAGTTCTTC.

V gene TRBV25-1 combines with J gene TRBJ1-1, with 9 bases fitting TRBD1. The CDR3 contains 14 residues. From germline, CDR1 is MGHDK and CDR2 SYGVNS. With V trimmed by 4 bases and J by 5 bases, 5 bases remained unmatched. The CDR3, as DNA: TGTGCCAGCAGTGGCCGGACAGGGGTTACTGAAGCTTTCTTT. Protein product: CASSGRTGVTEAFF.